Listed below are T cell receptor beta chains from one sample, sequenced in a study of T cells in localized non-small cell lung cancer. Libraries were prepared by immunoSEQ multiplex PCR; TCRdb keeps only in-frame clonotypes and omits some of them. The table includes about 33,000 clones, approximately 92% detected once. The sequencing here drew on peripheral blood, taken before any cancer treatment. These receptors originate from a female donor of 60 years or more with stage I lung adenocarcinoma. Both conserved end residues are part of each CDR3. A D gene is named only where the DNA matches it firmly. Clone size, where shown, is once, few, many, or a class for clones that have expanded.

>once|15|TRBJ1-5|.|TRBV5-6
CARPGREGFNQPQHF
TGTGCCCGTCCCGGGAGAGAAGGATTTAATCAGCCCCAGCATTTT
>.|15|TRBJ2-3|.|TRBV7-6
CASSLATFITDTQYF
TGTGCCAGCAGCTTAGCGACTTTCATCACAGATACGCAGTATTTT
>.|13|TRBJ1-5|.|TRBV19
CASSLGFNQPQHF
TGTGCCAGTAGTTTGGGGTTTAATCAGCCCCAGCATTTT
>.|14|TRBJ2-2|.|TRBV19
CASQIPSHTGELFF
TGTGCCAGCCAAATCCCGTCCCACACCGGGGAGCTGTTTTTT
>once|13|TRBJ1-2|TRBD1|TRBV11-3
CASGRQGGNGYTF
TGTGCCAGCGGTAGACAGGGAGGAAATGGCTACACCTTC
>.|13|TRBJ1-2|.|TRBV4-3
CASSQERGYGYTF
TGCGCCAGCAGCCAAGAGCGGGGATATGGCTACACCTTC
>.|17|TRBJ2-7|.|TRBV4-1
CASSQAVGHPRGNEQYF
TGCGCCAGCAGCCAAGCGGTAGGACACCCCCGAGGGAACGAGCAGTACTTC
>.|13|TRBJ1-2|.|TRBV2
CASNRRNNYGYTF
TGTGCCAGCAATCGACGGAACAACTATGGCTACACCTTC
>.|16|TRBJ2-6|.|TRBV18
CASSPLLSGGANVLTF
TGTGCCAGCTCACCACTCCTTTCGGGTGGGGCCAACGTCCTGACTTTC
>.|13|TRBJ1-2|.|TRBV6-4
CASSDDGSYGYTF
TGTGCCAGCAGTGACGATGGGAGTTATGGCTACACCTTC
>.|16|TRBJ2-5|.|TRBV28
CASRTTASTGVETQYF
TGTGCCAGCAGAACCACCGCTAGTACAGGTGTTGAGACCCAGTACTTC
>once|15|TRBJ1-4|.|TRBV18
CASSPQTGEREKLFF
TGTGCCAGCTCACCACAAACAGGCGAGCGTGAAAAACTGTTTTTT
>.|16|TRBJ2-4|.|TRBV28
CASSPPPPEGPNIQYF
TGTGCCAGCAGCCCACCCCCCCCTGAAGGACCCAACATTCAGTACTTC
>.|14|TRBJ2-4|.|TRBV15
CATKGARAKNIQYF
TGTGCCACCAAAGGGGCCCGAGCCAAAAACATTCAGTACTTC
>.|17|TRBJ2-1|TRBD2|TRBV5-4
CASSLVRLAGGYNEQFF
TGTGCCAGCAGCTTGGTTCGACTAGCGGGGGGTTACAATGAGCAGTTCTTC
>.|15|TRBJ2-5|.|TRBV5-1
CASSLRTGGQETQYF
TGCGCCAGCAGCTTGCGTACTGGGGGCCAAGAGACCCAGTACTTC
>.|15|TRBJ2-3|.|TRBV30
CAWAPGTGSTDTQYF
TGTGCCTGGGCCCCCGGGACGGGTAGCACAGATACGCAGTATTTT
>once|13|TRBJ1-5|TRBD1|TRBV2
CASSGGTADHQHF
TGTGCCAGCAGCGGAGGGACAGCCGACCACCAGCATTTT
>.|17|TRBJ2-2|.|TRBV6-4
CASRLPRAGDLTGELFF
TGTGCCAGCAGACTACCACGGGCTGGGGACCTCACCGGGGAGCTGTTTTTT
>.|15|TRBJ1-1|TRBD1|TRBV11-2
CASSQNRGWDTEAFF
TGTGCCAGCAGCCAGAACAGGGGGTGGGACACTGAAGCTTTCTTT
>.|12|TRBJ2-5|TRBD2|TRBV14
CASGGGQETQYF
TGTGCCAGCGGGGGGGGTCAAGAGACCCAGTACTTC
>.|13|TRBJ1-1|.|TRBV6-5
CASSTRGDTEAFF
TGTGCCAGCAGTACGCGGGGCGACACTGAAGCTTTCTTT
>.|16|TRBJ1-4|.|TRBV9
CASLGLGFKLREKLFF
TGTGCCAGTCTGGGGTTAGGATTCAAACTACGCGAAAAACTGTTTTTT
>.|12|TRBJ2-7|.|TRBV29-1
CSVRTLSYEQYF
TGCAGCGTTCGGACACTCTCCTACGAGCAGTACTTC
>.|14|TRBJ1-1|.|TRBV6-5
CASSYLAGNTEAFF
TGTGCCAGCAGTTACTTGGCAGGGAACACTGAAGCTTTCTTT
>.|13|TRBJ2-2|.|TRBV5-1
CASSPGLSGELFF
TGCGCCAGCAGCCCCGGTCTTTCCGGGGAGCTGTTTTTT
>.|15|TRBJ1-2|.|TRBV19
CASASRAANDAGYTF
TGTGCCAGTGCCTCTCGAGCAGCCAATGACGCTGGCTACACCTTC
>.|15|TRBJ2-3|TRBD2|TRBV11-3
CASSFGTSGTDTQYF
TGTGCCAGCAGCTTTGGGACTAGCGGCACAGATACGCAGTATTTT
>.|14|TRBJ1-5|.|TRBV5-6
CASSFWQLNQPQHF
TGTGCCAGCAGCTTTTGGCAGCTTAATCAGCCCCAGCATTTT
>.|14|TRBJ1-6|TRBD1|TRBV5-4
CASSLGQGRGALHF
TGTGCCAGCAGCTTGGGACAGGGCCGCGGGGCCCTCCACTTT
>.|14|TRBJ1-1|.|TRBV6-5
CASSYRGGLTEAFF
TGTGCCAGCAGTTACCGGGGGGGTCTCACTGAAGCTTTCTTT
>once|17|TRBJ2-1|TRBD2|TRBV4-3
CASSSRGSGGVSNEQFF
TGCGCCAGCAGCTCCCGGGGTAGCGGGGGGGTTAGCAATGAGCAGTTCTTC
>.|13|TRBJ2-5|.|TRBV2
CASSPTRRETQYF
TGTGCCAGCAGTCCGACCCGGAGGGAGACCCAGTACTTC
>.|16|TRBJ1-2|TRBD1|TRBV7-3
CASSPNGEGGNYGYTF
TGTGCCAGCAGCCCTAATGGAGAAGGGGGCAACTATGGCTACACCTTC
>.|19|TRBJ1-2|TRBD1|TRBV10-1
CASSSISVSRKQGAHGYTF
TGCGCCAGCAGTTCCATATCCGTTAGCCGAAAACAGGGGGCCCATGGCTACACCTTC
>.|14|TRBJ2-7|TRBD2|TRBV11-3
CASSRTRSHPEQYF
TGTGCCAGCAGCCGGACTAGATCTCACCCCGAGCAGTACTTC
>.|16|TRBJ2-1|.|TRBV19
CASSMITFSRRDEQFF
TGTGCCAGTAGTATGATTACTTTCTCCCGGAGGGATGAGCAGTTCTTC
>.|15|TRBJ2-2|.|TRBV7-3
CASSLWGRGTGELFF
TGTGCCAGCAGCTTATGGGGGCGGGGCACCGGGGAGCTGTTTTTT
>.|16|TRBJ2-3|.|TRBV10-1
CASSESKEQATDTQYF
TGCGCCAGCAGTGAGTCGAAGGAGCAGGCCACAGATACGCAGTATTTT
>.|12|TRBJ2-2|.|TRBV2
CASSEEGWELFF
TGTGCCAGCAGTGAAGAGGGGTGGGAGCTGTTTTTT
>.|17|TRBJ1-1|.|TRBV27
CASSLSGSSTAGTEAFF
TGTGCCAGCAGTTTATCGGGCAGCTCTACAGCAGGCACTGAAGCTTTCTTT
>.|14|TRBJ1-2|.|TRBV7-2
CASSPSENSYGYTF
TGTGCCAGCAGCCCCTCCGAGAACTCCTATGGCTACACCTTC
>.|13|TRBJ2-7|.|TRBV2
CASRGDGTYEQYF
TGTGCCAGCAGAGGCGATGGAACCTACGAGCAGTACTTC
>.|14|TRBJ2-7|TRBD1|TRBV6-1
CASSEAGEGAEQYF
TGTGCCAGCAGTGAAGCGGGTGAGGGGGCCGAGCAGTACTTC
>.|15|TRBJ1-1|TRBD1|TRBV6-1
CASTRTGGGNTEAFF
TGTGCCAGCACAAGGACAGGGGGCGGGAACACTGAAGCTTTCTTT
>.|14|TRBJ1-3|.|TRBV29-1
CSVDEGFSGNTIYF
TGCAGCGTTGACGAGGGGTTCTCTGGAAACACCATATATTTT
>.|14|TRBJ1-2|TRBD1|TRBV7-8
CASSLERTGPGYTF
TGTGCCAGCAGCTTAGAAAGGACAGGGCCTGGCTACACCTTC
>.|10|TRBJ1-1|.|TRBV20-1
CSARDNGAFF
TGCAGTGCTAGAGATAATGGAGCTTTCTTT
>.|14|TRBJ1-3|.|TRBV19
CASSKSVPGNTIYF
TGTGCCAGTAGTAAAAGTGTACCTGGAAACACCATATATTTT
>.|13|TRBJ1-2|.|TRBV6-5
CASCPGAVGGYTF
TGTGCCAGCTGCCCAGGGGCCGTGGGTGGCTACACCTTC
>.|14|TRBJ1-1|.|TRBV9
CASSVGGVNTEAFF
TGTGCCAGCAGCGTAGGGGGGGTCAACACTGAAGCTTTCTTT
>.|16|TRBJ1-5|.|TRBV19
CASTAFGVGSNQPQHF
TGTGCCAGTACCGCTTTCGGGGTTGGCAGCAATCAGCCCCAGCATTTT
>.|12|TRBJ1-2|TRBD1|TRBV5-1
CASSATGGGYTF
TGCGCCAGCAGCGCTACAGGGGGCGGCTACACCTTC
>.|16|TRBJ1-2|.|TRBV5-6
CASSHPSRSQTYGYTF
TGTGCCAGCAGCCATCCTAGCCGCTCACAAACCTATGGCTACACCTTC
>.|14|TRBJ1-1|.|TRBV7-9
CASSLGSPNTEAFF
TGTGCCAGCAGCCTAGGGTCCCCGAACACTGAAGCTTTCTTT
>once|15|TRBJ2-5|.|TRBV7-7
CASSLGGLNQETQYF
TGTGCTAGCAGCTTAGGTGGCCTGAACCAAGAGACCCAGTACTTC
>.|15|TRBJ1-2|.|TRBV19
CASSIGPGLDYGYTF
TGTGCCAGTAGTATAGGCCCGGGTTTGGACTATGGCTACACCTTC
>.|13|TRBJ1-2|.|TRBV29-1
CSVEDLGGYGYTF
TGCAGCGTTGAAGATCTCGGGGGCTATGGCTACACCTTC
>.|14|TRBJ1-6|.|TRBV19
CASSPGARISPLHF
TGTGCCAGTAGTCCGGGGGCGCGGATTTCACCCCTCCACTTT
>.|17|TRBJ2-1|TRBD2|TRBV5-1
CASSFPGGLAGGNEQFF
TGCGCCAGCAGCTTCCCCGGGGGACTAGCGGGGGGCAATGAGCAGTTCTTC